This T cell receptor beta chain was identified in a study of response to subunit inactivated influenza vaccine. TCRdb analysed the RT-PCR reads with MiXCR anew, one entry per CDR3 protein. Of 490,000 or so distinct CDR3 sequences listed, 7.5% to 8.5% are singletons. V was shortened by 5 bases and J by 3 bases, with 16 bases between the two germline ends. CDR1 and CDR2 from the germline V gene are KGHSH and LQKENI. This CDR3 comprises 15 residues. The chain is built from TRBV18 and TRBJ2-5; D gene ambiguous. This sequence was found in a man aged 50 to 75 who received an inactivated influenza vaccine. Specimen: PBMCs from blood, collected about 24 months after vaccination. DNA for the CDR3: TGTGCCAGCTCAAGTTCACTCGCGGCGAAAGAGACCCAGTACTTC. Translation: CASSSSLAAKETQYF.